Described below is a single T cell receptor (beta chain) sequence and its context. CDR3 length equals 12 residues. V was shortened by 4 bases and J by 7 bases, with 13 bases between the two germline ends. Per the germline V gene, CDR1 is SQVTM and CDR2 is ANQGSEA. Reverse transcription of roughly 0.5 to 1 ug RNA used random hexamers. One entry per CDR3 protein, called by TCRdb with MiXCR from the immunoSEQ multiplex PCR reads. In the table there are about 240,000 distinct CDR3 sequences, about 96% of which are singletons. These data belong to a study of CD8 T cells in Susac syndrome. The sequence was obtained from a human donor with Susac syndrome. Sequences were obtained from CD4+ T cells from PBMCs. The chain carries TRBV29-1 and TRBJ1-2; D call uncertain. DNA for the CDR3: TGCAGCGTTGGCCGCTTCGGTTCTGGCTACACCTTC. Translation: CSVGRFGSGYTF.